This T cell receptor (beta chain) was sequenced in a study of blood T cells in healthy people across ages. A sample-barcoded 5' primer and a J-beta primer mix were used in a second PCR of roughly 6 to 11 cycles. Carrying 12 random nucleotides, a template-switch adaptor labeled each individual cDNA molecule. TCRdb processed the 5' RACE reads anew with MiXCR; each CDR3 protein has one entry. The sample includes 700,000 to 950,000 distinct CDR3 sequences, about 40% of them seen just once. Whole-study findings and limits: A strong correlation was found between TCR beta diversity and the percentage of naive T cells. Higher diversity and more naive CD4+ cells were features of long-lived donors, compared to aged donors. With age, beta diversity per million T cells declined roughly linearly, significantly by 40 to 50.

Note on this clonotype: Its target is unknown.

Trimming removed 5 bases from V and 5 bases from J, with 12 bases in between. The germline CDR1 and CDR2 sequences are DFQATT and SNEGSKA (reference sequence). The CDR3 runs 12 residues. What was sequenced was blood. This clonotype originated in a woman aged 60-75 years in good health. The chain couples TRBV20-1 to TRBJ1-2; a possible D gene is TRBD1 (6 bases). CDR3 sequence: CSALQGTYGYTF. The CDR3, as DNA: TGCAGTGCTCTTCAGGGGACTTATGGCTACACCTTC.